This TCR beta chain was retrieved from a study of T cells after yellow fever vaccination. Study findings and constraints: Researchers noted that a small share of clonotypes showed up in both CD4 and CD8 compartments. Primary-vaccination clones mostly resurfaced post-booster (roughly 97% CD4, just under 90% CD8).

For this clonotype: Its antigen is unknown.

Trimming pared 1 base from V and 0 bases from J, leaving 9 bases between. Looked up from germline, CDR1 is SGHVS and CDR2 is FNYEAQ. This CDR3 is built from 16 residues. In making TCR cDNA, 5'RACE template switching added a universal primer site and UMIs to it. Via MiXCR, TCRdb re-called the 5' RACE reads, giving one row per CDR3 protein. The table includes hundreds of thousands of distinct CDR3 sequences, more than 3% detected once. The source was PBMCs, collected on the day of the yellow fever booster vaccination. The clonotype originates from a young man who received the YFV17D yellow fever vaccine. The rearrangement uses TRBV7-6 and TRBJ2-2; D uncertain. The CDR3 reads CASSLGPRANTGELFF. CDR3 bases: TGTGCCAGCAGCTTAGGGCCAAGGGCGAACACCGGGGAGCTGTTTTTT.